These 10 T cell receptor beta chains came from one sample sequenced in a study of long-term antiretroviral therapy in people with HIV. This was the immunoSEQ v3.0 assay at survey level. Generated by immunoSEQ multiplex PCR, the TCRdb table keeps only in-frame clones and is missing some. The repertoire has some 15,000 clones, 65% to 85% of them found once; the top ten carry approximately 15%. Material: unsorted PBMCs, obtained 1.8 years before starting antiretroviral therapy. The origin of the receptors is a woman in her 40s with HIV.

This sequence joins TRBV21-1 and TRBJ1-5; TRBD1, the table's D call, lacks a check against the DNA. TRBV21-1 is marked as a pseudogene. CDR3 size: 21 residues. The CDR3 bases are TGTGCCAGCAGCGCTCGTACCGGGACAGGGTGTTTTCATGTCCGGAATCAGCCCCAGCATTTT. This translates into CASSARTGTGCFHVRNQPQHF.

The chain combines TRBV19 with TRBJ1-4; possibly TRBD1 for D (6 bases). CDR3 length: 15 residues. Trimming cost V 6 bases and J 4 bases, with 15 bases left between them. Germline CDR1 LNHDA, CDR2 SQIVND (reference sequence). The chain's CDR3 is CASRYGDTFNEKLFF. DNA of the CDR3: TGTGCCAGTAGATATGGGGACACCTTTAATGAAAAACTGTTTTTT.

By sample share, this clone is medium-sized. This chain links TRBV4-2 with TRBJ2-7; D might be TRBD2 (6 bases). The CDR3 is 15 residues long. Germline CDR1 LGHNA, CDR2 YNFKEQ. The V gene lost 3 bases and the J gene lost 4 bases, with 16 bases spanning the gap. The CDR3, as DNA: TGTGCCAGCAGCCAGATCCGGGACGGGAGATACGAGCAGTACTTC. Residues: CASSQIRDGRYEQYF.

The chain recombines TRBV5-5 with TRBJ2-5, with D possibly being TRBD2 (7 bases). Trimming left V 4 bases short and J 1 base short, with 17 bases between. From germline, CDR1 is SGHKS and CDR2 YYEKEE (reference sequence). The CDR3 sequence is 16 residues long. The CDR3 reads CASSPLAEGGQETQYF. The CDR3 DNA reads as TGTGCCAGCAGCCCTCTAGCGGAGGGGGGCCAAGAGACCCAGTACTTC.

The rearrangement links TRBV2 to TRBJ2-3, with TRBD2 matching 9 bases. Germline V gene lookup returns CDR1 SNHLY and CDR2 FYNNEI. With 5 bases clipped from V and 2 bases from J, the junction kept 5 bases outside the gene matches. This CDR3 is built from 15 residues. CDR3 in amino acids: CASSKIAGVTDTQYF. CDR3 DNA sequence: TGTGCCAGCAGTAAAATAGCGGGAGTCACAGATACGCAGTATTTT.

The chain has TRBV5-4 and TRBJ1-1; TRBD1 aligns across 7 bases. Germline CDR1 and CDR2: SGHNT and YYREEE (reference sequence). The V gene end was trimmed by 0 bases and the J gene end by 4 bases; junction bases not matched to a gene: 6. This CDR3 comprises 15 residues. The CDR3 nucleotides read TGTGCCAGCAGCTTGGGGCCGACAGGGATCACTGAAGCTTTCTTT. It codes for CASSLGPTGITEAFF.

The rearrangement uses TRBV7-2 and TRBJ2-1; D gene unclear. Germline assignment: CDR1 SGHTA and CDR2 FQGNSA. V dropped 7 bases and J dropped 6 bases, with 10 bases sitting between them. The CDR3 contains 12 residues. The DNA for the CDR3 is TGTGCCAGCACTTCTAGGACCAATGAGCAGTTCTTC. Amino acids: CASTSRTNEQFF.

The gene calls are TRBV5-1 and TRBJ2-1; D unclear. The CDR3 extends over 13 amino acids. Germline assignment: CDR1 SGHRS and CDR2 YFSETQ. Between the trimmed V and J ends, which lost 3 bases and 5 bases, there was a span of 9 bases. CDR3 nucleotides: TGCGCCAGCAGCTCCGCCACACACAATGAGCAGTTCTTC. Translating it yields CASSSATHNEQFF.

CDR3 residues: CASSLFRWAQNTEAFF. In DNA form, the CDR3 reads TGTGCCAGCAGCCTCTTCCGTTGGGCTCAGAACACTGAAGCTTTCTTT. The chain has TRBV7-9 and TRBJ1-1, with D uncertain. Trimming took off 5 bases at V and 1 base at J, with 17 bases between the two ends. Germline-derived CDR1 and CDR2 are SEHNR and FQNEAQ (reference sequence). The CDR3 covers 16 residues. Full variable domain (rest looked up from reference TRBV7-9 and TRBJ1-1): DTGVSQNPRHKITKRGQNVTFRCDPISEHNRLYWYRQTLGQGPEFLTYFQNEAQLEKSRLLSDRFSAERPKGSFSTLEIQRTEQGDSAMYLCASSLFRWAQNTEAFFGQGTRLTVV.

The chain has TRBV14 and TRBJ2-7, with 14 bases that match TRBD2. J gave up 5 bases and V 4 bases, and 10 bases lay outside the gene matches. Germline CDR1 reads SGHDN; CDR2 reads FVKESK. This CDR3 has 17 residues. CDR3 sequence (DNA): TGTGCCAGCAGCCCTCGACTAGCGGGAGGGCCTGTCCACGAGCAGTACTTC. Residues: CASSPRLAGGPVHEQYF.